This TCR beta chain was captured in a study of blood T cell repertoires in COVID-19. The wider study: Acute and convalescent COVID-19 specimens originated in the United States, Italy and Spain. Sources were T cells, B-cell-depleted T cells, or PBMCs; the material itself was cDNA or gDNA.

This CDR3 is built from 16 residues. The germline gives CDR1 LGHDT, CDR2 YNNKEL (reference sequence). Losses at the gene ends were 5 bases for V and 5 bases for J; bases not matched to a gene: 10. The sample holds one count of this clone. Per the study methods: For nucleated cells, counts were estimated from reference gene primer amplification. Assay used: immunoSEQ multiplex PCR; TCRdb lists only in-frame clones, some missing. The DNA was the basis for D and trimming; V, J and clone size are from that table. This table holds some 80,000 clones, roughly 90% found once. This receptor was taken from a woman of 80 years or more with acute or convalescent COVID-19. Sample: peripheral blood. This chain uses TRBV3-1 (or the pseudogene TRBV3-2) with TRBJ2-3; 10 bases align to TRBD2. CDR3 loop: CASSSGRAGGRDTQYF. The CDR3 DNA is TGTGCCAGCAGCTCCGGTCGAGCGGGGGGGCGAGATACGCAGTATTTT.